This T cell receptor beta chain was sequenced during a study of breast tumors, draining lymph nodes, adjacent tissues. The V and J ends lost 4 bases and 4 bases respectively, with 17 bases between them. The CDR3 length is 16 residues. CDR1 and CDR2 (germline): LGHDT, YNNKEL (reference sequence). MiXCR, run by TCRdb on the multiplex PCR reads, gives a single entry per CDR3 protein. Of about 35,000 distinct CDR3 sequences in the sample, 30% to 45% are singletons; the top ten hold 11%. The sample was breast tumor tissue. The clonotype was recovered from a female donor with breast cancer. Some clones in this sample may be carry-over from other donors' samples. The rearrangement links TRBV3-1 to TRBJ2-1; D gene ambiguous. CDR3 bases: TGTGCCAGCAGCCCCCCCTACCGCGTAAGTTACAATGAGCAGTTCTTC. Translation gives CASSPPYRVSYNEQFF.